The 9 T cell receptor beta chains listed next were all sequenced from one sample in a study of T cell responses to AZD1222 COVID-19 vaccine. The method was immunoSEQ multiplex PCR; TCRdb's version includes in-frame clones alone and lacks a portion of them. The data contain 150,000 to 180,000 clones, roughly 90% of them seen just once; the ten biggest clones take up approximately 3.1%. Sequenced here: peripheral blood, sampled on day 0 of AZD1222 vaccination. These receptors all stem from an adult in good health.

This clone was observed once. This rearrangement joins TRBV19 to TRBJ2-3; TRBD1 matches 10 bases. This CDR3 comprises 17 residues. V dropped 6 bases and J dropped 0; count of bases not matched to a gene: 9. Per the germline V gene, CDR1 is LNHDA and CDR2 is SQIVND (reference sequence). The CDR3 bases are TGTGCCAGTAGCCGGGACAGGGGAGTAGTTAGCACAGATACGCAGTATTTT. It translates to CASSRDRGVVSTDTQYF.

V gene TRBV7-8 combines with J gene TRBJ1-2, with 9 bases aligning to TRBD1. With V trimmed by 5 bases and J by 3 bases, 10 bases remained unmatched. This CDR3 has 16 residues. Germline-derived CDR1 and CDR2 are SGHVS and FQNEAQ. The CDR3: CASSKITGGVDYGYTF. The CDR3 DNA follows: TGTGCCAGCAGCAAAATAACAGGGGGCGTAGACTATGGCTACACCTTC.

This clone was found once. CDR3 region: CASSPGGFRGYTF. CDR3 sequence (DNA): TGTGCCAGCTCACCAGGAGGGTTCCGTGGCTACACCTTC. The chain uses TRBV18 and TRBJ1-2; D is undetermined. The length of the CDR3 is 13 residues. The germline CDR1 and CDR2 sequences are KGHSH and LQKENI. The V and J ends lost 2 bases and 7 bases respectively, with 11 bases between them.

The rearrangement joins TRBV6-6 to TRBJ2-3, with TRBD1 as a possible D gene (7 bases). From germline, CDR1 is MNHNY and CDR2 SVGAGI (reference sequence). The CDR3 consists of 14 residues. The V end was cut by 6 bases, the J end by 3 bases, with 13 bases between. In DNA form, the CDR3 reads TGTGCCAGCAGCCGCAGGGGGGAAACAGATACGCAGTATTTT. It translates to CASSRRGETDTQYF.

This clone has only one observation. The chain employs TRBV19 and TRBJ1-2; possible D gene TRBD1, 6 bases. The CDR3 is 13 residues long. Germline V CDR1 and CDR2: LNHDA, SQIVND (reference sequence). V shed 5 bases and J shed 4 bases, with 11 bases lying between them. The CDR3 DNA reads TGTGCCAGTAGTGTAACACAGGGCTATGGCTACACCTTC. Its translation is CASSVTQGYGYTF.

This chain uses TRBV5-6 with TRBJ2-1; tentative D call: TRBD2 (5 bases). V lost 3 bases and J 8 bases, leaving 18 bases between the germline ends. This CDR3 region has 15 residues. Per germline, CDR1 SGHDT and CDR2 YYEEEE. The DNA for the CDR3 is TGTGCCAGCAGCTCGATCCTGCTGCCCGGGGATGAGCAGTTCTTC. Amino acids: CASSSILLPGDEQFF.

This chain links TRBV4-1 with TRBJ1-1; TRBD1 matches at 8 bases. The CDR3 runs 16 residues. Per germline, CDR1 MGHRA and CDR2 YSYEKL. V dropped 3 bases and J dropped 4; count of bases not matched to a gene: 10. The DNA of the CDR3 is TGCGCCAGCAGCCATGCTGACAGGGGAGTGAGCACTGAAGCTTTCTTT. Translating gives CASSHADRGVSTEAFF.

The V and J genes are TRBV5-4 and TRBJ2-2; D is unclear. The CDR3 sequence is 14 residues long. V lost 5 bases and J lost 0, with 8 bases in between. Germline assignment: CDR1 SGHNT and CDR2 YYREEE (reference sequence). CDR3: CASSNRSNTGELFF. For the CDR3, the DNA is TGTGCCAGCAGTAACCGGTCGAACACCGGGGAGCTGTTTTTT.

The V gene is TRBV6-1, the J gene TRBJ2-2, with 9 bases lining up with TRBD2. J gave up 5 bases and V 2 bases, and 3 bases lay outside the gene matches. The CDR3 loop spans 15 amino acids. Germline CDR1 and CDR2: MNHNS and SASEGT. The CDR3 nucleotides are TGTGCCAGCAGTGAACTAGCGGGGTCAACCGGGGAGCTGTTTTTT. Translation: CASSELAGSTGELFF.